These T cell receptor beta chains were read from a single sample in a study of blood T cells in healthy people across ages. From the 5' RACE reads, TCRdb called clonotypes with MiXCR, one entry per CDR3 protein. The data contain 950,000 to 1,200,000 distinct CDR3 sequences, approximately 38% of them singletons. The specimen sequenced was blood. These receptors all come from a man aged 18 to 30 in good health. The conserved cysteine and the conserved F or W are not part of the CDR3 here.

TRBJ2-3 TRBV15 ATSRESGSTDTQY
TRBJ1-4 TRBV6-6 ASSRNEKLF
TRBJ1-1 TRBV10-3 AIGGTDTEAF
TRBJ1-4 TRBV27 ASSFVSSRSEKLF
TRBJ1-1 TRBV7-8 ASSLTGTAEAF
TRBJ2-1 TRBV7-3 ASSLRQGARNEQF
TRBJ1-2 TRBV27 ASSSIQGSTNYGYT
. TRBV27 ASNQIGGSSYNEQY
TRBJ1-2 TRBV6-5 ASRTLYGYT
TRBJ2-3 TRBV10-3 AISDYSNSGGPLLGPDTQY
TRBJ1-2 TRBV20-1 SARRTGSHGYT
TRBJ2-4 TRBV4-3 ASSQPPDREAKNIQY
. TRBV10-3 AISERWETQY
TRBJ1-2 TRBV5-6 AGGSGAGGYT
TRBJ1-2 TRBV7-6 ASSLGRRDGYT
TRBJ2-3 TRBV11-2 ASSTRGGLTSTDTQY
TRBJ2-1 TRBV12-3/TRBV12-4 ASSPRQTPYNEQF
TRBJ1-1 TRBV18 ASSPVRQGNTEAF
TRBJ2-3 TRBV5-1 ASSRFNRDSTDTQY
TRBJ1-2 TRBV6-5 ASLDEIGYT
TRBJ2-5 TRBV6-2/TRBV6-3 ASSRTSGGRTRFNEQY
TRBJ1-1 TRBV7-2 ASSKVDGTAMNTEAF
TRBJ1-2 TRBV20-1 SSSGTGAPGYT
TRBJ2-1 TRBV29-1 SVEAGGNYEQF
TRBJ2-1 TRBV9 ASSVSTQTPEF
TRBJ2-2 TRBV20-1 SARAIQGSNTGELF
TRBJ1-1 TRBV12-3/TRBV12-4 ASSLLRWTVNTEAF
TRBJ1-5 TRBV20-1 SAIGGASSGQPQH
TRBJ2-7 TRBV4-3 ASSQETASSYEQY
TRBJ2-3 TRBV27 ASGTSGGITDTQY
TRBJ1-5 TRBV6-6 ASSSATGAGNQPQH
TRBJ2-3 TRBV9 ASSEIGSRTDTQY
TRBJ2-3 TRBV2 VSSEEAMIGTSVTDTQY
TRBJ2-1 TRBV7-9 ASSLEGVIMNEQF
TRBJ2-3 TRBV4-3 ASSQADLRTDTQY
TRBJ2-3 TRBV21-1 ASSKEDRGPTDTQY
TRBJ1-1 TRBV6-5 ASSRPGQAGTEAF
TRBJ1-1 TRBV7-6 ASSVRMNTEAF
TRBJ2-5 TRBV20-1 SANEGQGVETQY
TRBJ1-1 TRBV27 ASSLSAGGPNTEAF
TRBJ1-3 TRBV12-3/TRBV12-4 ASSFRGRGSGNTIY
TRBJ1-6 TRBV20-1 SAHNGQHNSPLH
TRBJ2-3 TRBV30 AWSAAPDTQY
TRBJ1-4 TRBV5-1 ASSSGGEDEKLF
TRBJ2-4 TRBV7-2 ASSSRRENIQY